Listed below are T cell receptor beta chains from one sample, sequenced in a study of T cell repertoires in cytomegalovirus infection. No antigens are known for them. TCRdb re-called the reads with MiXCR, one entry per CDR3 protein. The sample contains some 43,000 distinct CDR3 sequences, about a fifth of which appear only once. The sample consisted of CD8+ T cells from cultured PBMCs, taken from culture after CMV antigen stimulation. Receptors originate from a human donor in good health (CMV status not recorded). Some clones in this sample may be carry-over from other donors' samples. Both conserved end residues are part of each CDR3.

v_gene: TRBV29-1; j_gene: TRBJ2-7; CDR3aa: CSVRTSGYEQYF
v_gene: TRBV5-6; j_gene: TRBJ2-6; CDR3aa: CASSSWDNVLTF
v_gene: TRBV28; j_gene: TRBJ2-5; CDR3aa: CASSLYRDETQYF
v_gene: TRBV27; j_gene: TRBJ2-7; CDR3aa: CASRGQGGSTGYF
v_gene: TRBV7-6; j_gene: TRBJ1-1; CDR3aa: CASSLGRLRSAEDTEAFF
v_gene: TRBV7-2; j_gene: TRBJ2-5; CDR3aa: CASLGDKYQETQYF
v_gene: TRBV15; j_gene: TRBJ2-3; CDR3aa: CATSSRQGQDTQYF
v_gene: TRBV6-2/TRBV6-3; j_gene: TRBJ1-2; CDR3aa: CASSYYRQGGHGYTF
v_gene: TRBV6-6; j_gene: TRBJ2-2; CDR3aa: CASSPTSANTGELFF
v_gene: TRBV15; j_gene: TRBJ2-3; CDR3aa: CATSYLGSNTDTQYF
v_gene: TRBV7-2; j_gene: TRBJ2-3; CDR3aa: CASIKTSGTDTQYF
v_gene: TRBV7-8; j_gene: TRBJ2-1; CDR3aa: CASSLGPAGGPGNEQFF
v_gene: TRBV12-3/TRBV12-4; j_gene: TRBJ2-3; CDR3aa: CASSPQEGDGTDTQYF
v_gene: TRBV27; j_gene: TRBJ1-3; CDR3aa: CAHAPDNSGNTIYF
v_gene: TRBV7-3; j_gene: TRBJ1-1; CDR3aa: CASSVEQGTEAFF
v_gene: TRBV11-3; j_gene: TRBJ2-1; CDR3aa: CASSLRVESYNEQFF
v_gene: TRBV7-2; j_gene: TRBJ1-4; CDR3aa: CASRSQGALNEKLFF
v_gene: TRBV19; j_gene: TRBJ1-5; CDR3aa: CASIVQGADSNQPQHF
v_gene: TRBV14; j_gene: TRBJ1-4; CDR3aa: CASSQGGGIYEKLFF
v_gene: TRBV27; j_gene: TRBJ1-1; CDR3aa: CASSPKVPGQGAAFF